This entry lists 15 T cell receptor beta chains sequenced from one sample in a study of CD8 T cells in Susac syndrome. RNA totalling roughly 0.45 to 1 ug underwent reverse transcription with random hexamers. One entry per CDR3 protein, called by TCRdb with MiXCR from the immunoSEQ multiplex PCR reads. The sample consists of about 180,000 distinct CDR3 sequences, approximately 94% of them appearing once. The sample taken for sequencing was CD4+ T cells from PBMCs. The source is a human donor with Susac syndrome.

The chain links TRBV20-1 to TRBJ2-3, with D unresolved. The CDR3 extends over 15 amino acids. Looked up from germline, CDR1 is DFQATT and CDR2 is SNEGSKA (reference sequence). The V and J ends lost 3 bases and 1 base respectively, with 14 bases between them. CDR3 amino acids: CSASSSSPRTDTQYF. The CDR3 nucleotides are TGCAGTGCTAGTTCGAGTAGTCCCCGCACAGATACGCAGTATTTT.

This chain links TRBV20-1 with TRBJ2-7; no definite D call. Germline values: CDR1 DFQATT, CDR2 SNEGSKA (reference sequence). V lost 4 bases, J lost 5 bases, and 15 bases lay in between. The CDR3 sequence is 13 residues long. The DNA of the CDR3 is TGCAGTGCTATGACCTCGAGGAGCGACGAGCAGTACTTC. This codes for CSAMTSRSDEQYF.

The chain recombines TRBV18 with TRBJ2-2; D is ambiguous. Per the germline V gene, CDR1 is KGHSH and CDR2 is LQKENI. V was clipped by 2 bases and J by 1 base, with 8 bases between them. This CDR3 is built from 15 residues. The CDR3 DNA follows: TGTGCCAGCTCACCAAACCAGGAGAACACCGGGGAGCTGTTTTTT. Amino acids: CASSPNQENTGELFF.

This chain uses TRBV4-2 with TRBJ2-1; 13 bases align to TRBD2. CDR1 is LGHNA, CDR2 YNFKEQ, per germline. The CDR3 runs 15 residues. Unmatched junction bases numbered 2, after V lost 5 bases and J lost 4 bases. CDR3 sequence (DNA): TGTGCCAGCAGCGGGGGACTAGCGGGATACAATGAGCAGTTCTTC. Translated: CASSGGLAGYNEQFF.

The V gene is TRBV7-9, the J gene TRBJ1-1; no firm D call. V was shortened by 6 bases and J by 0 bases, with 8 bases between the two germline ends. CDR1 is SEHNR and CDR2 is FQNEAQ in the germline V gene (reference sequence). CDR3 length: 13 amino acids. CDR3 DNA: TGTGCCAGCAGTTACATCGTGAACACTGAAGCTTTCTTT. Translated: CASSYIVNTEAFF.

J is TRBJ2-7 and V is TRBV20-1; D tentatively reads TRBD1 or TRBD2 (5 bases each). The CDR3 has 18 amino acids. CDR1 is DFQATT, CDR2 SNEGSKA, per germline (reference sequence). V gave up 0 bases and J gave up 2 bases, with 23 bases separating them. The CDR3 nucleotides are TGCAGTGCTAGAGATTTTGGCAGGGACCAACCAACTACCTACGAGCAGTACTTC. This encodes CSARDFGRDQPTTYEQYF.

This chain uses TRBV7-9 with TRBJ2-1; 9 nucleotides match TRBD2. V lost 1 base, J lost 6 bases, and 7 bases stayed unmatched. From germline, CDR1 is SEHNR and CDR2 FQNEAQ (reference sequence). The CDR3 consists of 16 residues. The CDR3 loop reads CASSLVEAGGGNEQFF. In DNA, the CDR3 is TGTGCCAGCAGCTTAGTAGAAGCGGGGGGAGGCAATGAGCAGTTCTTC. The variable domain in full, completed from reference TRBV7-9 and TRBJ2-1, reads DTGVSQNPRHKITKRGQNVTFRCDPISEHNRLYWYRQTLGQGPEFLTYFQNEAQLEKSRLLSDRFSAERPKGSFSTLEIQRTEQGDSAMYLCASSLVEAGGGNEQFFGPGTRLTVL.

The chain uses TRBV20-1 and TRBJ2-7; D unresolved. CDR1 is DFQATT and CDR2 is SNEGSKA in the germline V gene (reference sequence). Between the trimmed V and J ends, which lost 6 bases and 2 bases, there was a span of 17 bases. There are 14 residues in the CDR3. The CDR3 nucleotides are TGCAGTGCCCTCGCTGACACTGGTCCCTACGAGCAGTACTTC. As protein: CSALADTGPYEQYF.

This clonotype appeared a single time. The rearrangement joins TRBV6-5 to TRBJ1-2; 10 nucleotides line up with TRBD1. Unmatched junction bases numbered 5, after V lost 5 bases and J lost 8 bases. The CDR3 contains 13 residues. Per germline, CDR1 MNHEY and CDR2 SVGAGI. The CDR3 protein is CASSKTGGEGYTF. Written as DNA, the CDR3 is TGTGCCAGCAGTAAGACAGGGGGCGAGGGCTACACCTTC.

This clonotype was seen just once. This chain connects TRBV5-4 to TRBJ2-7, with TRBD1 matching over 7 bases. Germline V CDR1 and CDR2: SGHNT, YYREEE (reference sequence). The V gene end was trimmed by 0 bases and the J gene end by 2 bases; junction bases not matched to a gene: 2. CDR3 length: 14 amino acids. In nucleotides, the CDR3 is TGTGCCAGCAGCTTGGCTACAGGGGCCTACGAGCAGTACTTC. Translating gives CASSLATGAYEQYF.

The chain is built from TRBV2 and TRBJ2-7; D unclear. Germline values: CDR1 SNHLY, CDR2 FYNNEI. The germline V and J ends were trimmed by 4 bases and 5 bases, with 12 bases remaining between them. This CDR3 comprises 13 residues. The CDR3: CASSGAQSHEQYF. The CDR3 DNA reads TGTGCCAGCAGTGGGGCTCAGTCCCACGAGCAGTACTTC. Variable domain in full (rest from reference TRBV2 and TRBJ2-7): EPEVTQTPSHQVTQMGQEVILRCVPISNHLYFYWYRQILGQKVEFLVSFYNNEISEKSEIFDDQFSVERPDGSNFTLKIRSTKLEDSAMYFCASSGAQSHEQYFGPGTRLTVT.

This chain connects TRBV7-8 to TRBJ2-3, with 10 bases identical to TRBD1. The CDR3 covers 15 residues. Trimming cost V 6 bases and J 4 bases; bases outside gene matches: 7. Germline assignment: CDR1 SGHVS and CDR2 FQNEAQ. The CDR3 DNA reads as TGTGCCAGCAGATTTGGACAGGGGGGACCAGATACGCAGTATTTT. This gives the protein CASRFGQGGPDTQYF.

This clonotype was seen just once. The chain joins TRBV20-1 to TRBJ2-7; 8 bases are a match to TRBD1. CDR1 and CDR2 from the germline V gene are DFQATT and SNEGSKA (reference sequence). This CDR3 contains 13 residues. Losses at the gene ends were 6 bases for V and 1 base for J; bases not matched to a gene: 5. The CDR3 loop is CSALRTGSYEQYF. In nucleotides, the CDR3 is TGCAGTGCCCTCCGGACAGGGTCCTACGAGCAGTACTTC.

This clonotype was seen a single time. The rearrangement joins TRBV19 to TRBJ1-2; weak D call: TRBD1 (5 bases). Looked up from germline, CDR1 is LNHDA and CDR2 is SQIVND (reference sequence). V was trimmed by 6 bases and J by 5 bases, leaving 13 bases between them. This CDR3 spans 13 amino acids. The CDR3 region is CASSPNGQYGYTF. The CDR3 bases are TGTGCCAGTAGCCCGAACGGACAATATGGCTACACCTTC.

This chain links TRBV29-1 with TRBJ1-2; D is ambiguous. This CDR3 is built from 14 residues. In germline, CDR1 is SQVTM, CDR2 ANQGSEA. Trimming stripped 0 bases from V and 5 bases from J, with 13 bases between. CDR3 DNA sequence: TGCAGCGTTGAAGATCAGGCGGCGGGGTATGGCTACACCTTC. This translates into CSVEDQAAGYGYTF.